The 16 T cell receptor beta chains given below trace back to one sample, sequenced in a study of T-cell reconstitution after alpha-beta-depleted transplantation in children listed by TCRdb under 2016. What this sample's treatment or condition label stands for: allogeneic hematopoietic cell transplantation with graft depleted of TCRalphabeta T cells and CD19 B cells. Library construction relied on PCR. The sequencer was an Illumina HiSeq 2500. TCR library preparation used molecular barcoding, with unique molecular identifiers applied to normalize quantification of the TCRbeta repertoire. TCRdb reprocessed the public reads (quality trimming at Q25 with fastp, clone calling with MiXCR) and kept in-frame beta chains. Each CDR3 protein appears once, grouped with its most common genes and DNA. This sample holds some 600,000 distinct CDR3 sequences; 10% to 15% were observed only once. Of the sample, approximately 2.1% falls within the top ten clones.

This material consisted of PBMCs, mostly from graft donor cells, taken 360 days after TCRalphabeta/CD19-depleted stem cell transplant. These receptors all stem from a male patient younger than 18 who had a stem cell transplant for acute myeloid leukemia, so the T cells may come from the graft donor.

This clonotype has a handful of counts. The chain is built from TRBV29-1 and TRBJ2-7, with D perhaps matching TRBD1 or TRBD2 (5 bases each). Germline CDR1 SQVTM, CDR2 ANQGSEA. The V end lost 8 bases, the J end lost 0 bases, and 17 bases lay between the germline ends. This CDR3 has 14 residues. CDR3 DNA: TGCAGCACCCTTGGGGGAGTGAGCTCCTACGAGCAGTACTTC. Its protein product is CSTLGGVSSYEQYF.

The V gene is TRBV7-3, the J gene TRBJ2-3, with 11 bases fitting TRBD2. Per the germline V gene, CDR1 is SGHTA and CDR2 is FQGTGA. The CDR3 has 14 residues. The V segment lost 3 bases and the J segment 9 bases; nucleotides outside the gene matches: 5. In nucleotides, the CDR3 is TGTGCCAGCAGCTTTAGCGGGAGGGAATACACGCAGTATTTT. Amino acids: CASSFSGREYTQYF. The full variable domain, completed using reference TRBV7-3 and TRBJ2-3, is GAGVSQTPSNKVTEKGKYVELRCDPISGHTALYWYRQSLGQGPEFLIYFQGTGAADDSGLPNDRFFAVRPEGSVSTLKIQRTERGDSAVYLCASSFSGREYTQYFGPGTRLTVL.

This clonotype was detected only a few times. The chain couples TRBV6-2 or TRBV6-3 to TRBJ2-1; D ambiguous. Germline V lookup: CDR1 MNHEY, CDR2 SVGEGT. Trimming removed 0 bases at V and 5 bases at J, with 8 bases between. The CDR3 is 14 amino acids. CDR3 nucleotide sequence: TGTGCCAGCAGTTACTCGATATTTGACAATGAGCAGTTCTTC. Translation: CASSYSIFDNEQFF.

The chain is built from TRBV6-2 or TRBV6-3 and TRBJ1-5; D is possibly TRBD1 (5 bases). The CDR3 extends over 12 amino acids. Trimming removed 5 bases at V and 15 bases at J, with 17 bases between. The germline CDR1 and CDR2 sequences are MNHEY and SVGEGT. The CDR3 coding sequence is TGTGCCAGCAGTGGGCGGGACCCCGGGACGCATTTT. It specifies CASSGRDPGTHF.

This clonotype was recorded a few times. CDR3 DNA sequence: TGTGCCAGCAGCTTTAGGTCTAGTGGGAATGAGCAGTTCTTC. Protein sequence: CASSFRSSGNEQFF. The chain has TRBV5-4 and TRBJ2-1; no definite D call. This CDR3 region has 14 residues. Trimming cost V 2 bases and J 7 bases, with 13 bases left between them. Germline assignment: CDR1 SGHNT and CDR2 YYREEE (reference sequence).

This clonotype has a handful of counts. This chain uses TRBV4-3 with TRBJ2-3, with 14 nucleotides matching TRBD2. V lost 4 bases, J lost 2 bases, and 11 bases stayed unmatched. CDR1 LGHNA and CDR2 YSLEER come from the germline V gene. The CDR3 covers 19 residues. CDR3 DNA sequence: TGCGCCAGCAGCCGTGGACTAGCGGGAGGAATGGGCTCCACAGATACGCAGTATTTT. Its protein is CASSRGLAGGMGSTDTQYF.

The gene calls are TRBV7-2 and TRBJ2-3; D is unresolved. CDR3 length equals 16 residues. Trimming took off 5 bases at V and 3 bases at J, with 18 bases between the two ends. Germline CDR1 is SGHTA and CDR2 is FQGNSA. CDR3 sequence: CASSPTVVLGTDTQYF. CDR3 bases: TGTGCCAGCAGCCCCACGGTAGTACTCGGGACAGATACGCAGTATTTT.

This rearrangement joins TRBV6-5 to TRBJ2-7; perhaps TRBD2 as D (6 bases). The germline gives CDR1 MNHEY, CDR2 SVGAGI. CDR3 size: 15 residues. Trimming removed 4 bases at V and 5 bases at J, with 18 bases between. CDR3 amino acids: CASSSPGRGRDEQYF. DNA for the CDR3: TGTGCCAGCAGTTCCCCGGGGCGGGGTCGCGACGAGCAGTACTTC.

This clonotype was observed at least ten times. The CDR3 nucleotides are TGTGCCAGCAGTTCCACGGGGGTTGCGGGGTCCTACGAGCAGTACTTC. Translating gives CASSSTGVAGSYEQYF. The rearrangement uses TRBV6-2 or TRBV6-3 and TRBJ2-7; a possible D gene is TRBD2 (6 bases). The length of the CDR3 is 16 residues. V lost 4 bases, J lost 1 base, and 17 bases lay in between. Germline V gene data show CDR1 as MNHEY and CDR2 as SVGEGT.

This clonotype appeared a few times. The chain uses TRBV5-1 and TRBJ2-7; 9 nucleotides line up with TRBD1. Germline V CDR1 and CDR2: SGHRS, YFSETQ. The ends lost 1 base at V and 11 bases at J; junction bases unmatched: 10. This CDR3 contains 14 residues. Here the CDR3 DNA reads TGCGCCAGCAGCTTGAGCACAGGGGGCGAAGCGGAGTACTTC. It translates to CASSLSTGGEAEYF.

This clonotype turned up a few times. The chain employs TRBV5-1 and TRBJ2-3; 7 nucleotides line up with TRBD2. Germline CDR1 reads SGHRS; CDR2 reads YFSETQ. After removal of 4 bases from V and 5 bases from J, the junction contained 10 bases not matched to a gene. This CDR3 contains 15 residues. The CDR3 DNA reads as TGCGCCAGCAGCCCTACTAGCGTTAGGAGAGATACGCAGTATTTT. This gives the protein CASSPTSVRRDTQYF.

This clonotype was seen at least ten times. The CDR3, as DNA: TGCAGCGGAAACAGGGGCGCGATAGAGACCCAGTACTTC. This gives the protein CSGNRGAIETQYF. The rearrangement uses TRBV29-1 and TRBJ2-5, with 7 bases that match TRBD1. Germline V CDR1 and CDR2: SQVTM, ANQGSEA. The CDR3 loop spans 13 amino acids. With 7 bases clipped from V and 4 bases from J, the junction kept 9 bases outside the gene matches.

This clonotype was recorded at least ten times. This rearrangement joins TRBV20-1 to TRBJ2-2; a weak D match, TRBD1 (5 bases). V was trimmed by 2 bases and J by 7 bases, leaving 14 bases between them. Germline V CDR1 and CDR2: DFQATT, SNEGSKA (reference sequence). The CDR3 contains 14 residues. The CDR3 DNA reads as TGCAGTGCTAGAAAGGGGCGGAAAAACGGGGAGCTGTTTTTT. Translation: CSARKGRKNGELFF.

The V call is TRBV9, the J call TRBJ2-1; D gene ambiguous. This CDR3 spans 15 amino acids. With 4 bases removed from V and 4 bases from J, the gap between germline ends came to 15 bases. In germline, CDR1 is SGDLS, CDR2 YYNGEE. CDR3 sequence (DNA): TGTGCCAGCAGCCCGATGCCCGGTCTGTACAATGAGCAGTTCTTC. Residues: CASSPMPGLYNEQFF.

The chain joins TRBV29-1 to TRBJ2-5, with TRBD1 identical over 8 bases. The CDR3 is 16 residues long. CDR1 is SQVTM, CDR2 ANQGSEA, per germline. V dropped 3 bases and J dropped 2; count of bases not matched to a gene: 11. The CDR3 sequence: CSVDPRTGSRQETQYF. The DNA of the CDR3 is TGCAGCGTTGATCCCCGGACAGGGTCGAGGCAAGAGACCCAGTACTTC.

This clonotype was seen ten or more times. The CDR3 loop is CAISESWGNEQFF. The CDR3, as DNA: TGTGCCATCAGTGAGTCGTGGGGCAATGAGCAGTTCTTC. V usage is TRBV10-3 and J usage is TRBJ2-1; D unresolved. The CDR3 extends over 13 amino acids. V was shortened by 0 bases and J by 6 bases, with 6 bases between the two germline ends. Germline V CDR1 and CDR2: ENHRY, SYGVKD.